Included here is one TCR beta chain sequence, with context. These data come from a study of T-cell reconstitution after alpha-beta-depleted transplantation in children. For TCRbeta, the library was prepared with unique molecular identifiers. TCRdb redid the calling of the PCR reads with MiXCR, one entry per CDR3 protein. The sample yields some 400,000 distinct CDR3 sequences, roughly 22% seen once. The V and J ends lost 3 bases and 2 bases respectively, with 17 bases between them. The V gene's germline CDR1 is DFQATT and CDR2 SNEGSKA (reference sequence). The CDR3 covers 16 residues. V gene TRBV20-1 combines with J gene TRBJ1-5, with D possibly being TRBD1 (6 bases). The starting material was PBMCs from the stem cell graft donor, obtained from the stem cell graft. This TCR was recovered from a human donor who donated a stem cell graft to a child with acute myeloid leukemia. The CDR3 coding sequence is TGCAGTGCTAGTGTCCAGGGGAGTTGGGGCAATCAGCCCCAGCATTTT. Translating gives CSASVQGSWGNQPQHF.